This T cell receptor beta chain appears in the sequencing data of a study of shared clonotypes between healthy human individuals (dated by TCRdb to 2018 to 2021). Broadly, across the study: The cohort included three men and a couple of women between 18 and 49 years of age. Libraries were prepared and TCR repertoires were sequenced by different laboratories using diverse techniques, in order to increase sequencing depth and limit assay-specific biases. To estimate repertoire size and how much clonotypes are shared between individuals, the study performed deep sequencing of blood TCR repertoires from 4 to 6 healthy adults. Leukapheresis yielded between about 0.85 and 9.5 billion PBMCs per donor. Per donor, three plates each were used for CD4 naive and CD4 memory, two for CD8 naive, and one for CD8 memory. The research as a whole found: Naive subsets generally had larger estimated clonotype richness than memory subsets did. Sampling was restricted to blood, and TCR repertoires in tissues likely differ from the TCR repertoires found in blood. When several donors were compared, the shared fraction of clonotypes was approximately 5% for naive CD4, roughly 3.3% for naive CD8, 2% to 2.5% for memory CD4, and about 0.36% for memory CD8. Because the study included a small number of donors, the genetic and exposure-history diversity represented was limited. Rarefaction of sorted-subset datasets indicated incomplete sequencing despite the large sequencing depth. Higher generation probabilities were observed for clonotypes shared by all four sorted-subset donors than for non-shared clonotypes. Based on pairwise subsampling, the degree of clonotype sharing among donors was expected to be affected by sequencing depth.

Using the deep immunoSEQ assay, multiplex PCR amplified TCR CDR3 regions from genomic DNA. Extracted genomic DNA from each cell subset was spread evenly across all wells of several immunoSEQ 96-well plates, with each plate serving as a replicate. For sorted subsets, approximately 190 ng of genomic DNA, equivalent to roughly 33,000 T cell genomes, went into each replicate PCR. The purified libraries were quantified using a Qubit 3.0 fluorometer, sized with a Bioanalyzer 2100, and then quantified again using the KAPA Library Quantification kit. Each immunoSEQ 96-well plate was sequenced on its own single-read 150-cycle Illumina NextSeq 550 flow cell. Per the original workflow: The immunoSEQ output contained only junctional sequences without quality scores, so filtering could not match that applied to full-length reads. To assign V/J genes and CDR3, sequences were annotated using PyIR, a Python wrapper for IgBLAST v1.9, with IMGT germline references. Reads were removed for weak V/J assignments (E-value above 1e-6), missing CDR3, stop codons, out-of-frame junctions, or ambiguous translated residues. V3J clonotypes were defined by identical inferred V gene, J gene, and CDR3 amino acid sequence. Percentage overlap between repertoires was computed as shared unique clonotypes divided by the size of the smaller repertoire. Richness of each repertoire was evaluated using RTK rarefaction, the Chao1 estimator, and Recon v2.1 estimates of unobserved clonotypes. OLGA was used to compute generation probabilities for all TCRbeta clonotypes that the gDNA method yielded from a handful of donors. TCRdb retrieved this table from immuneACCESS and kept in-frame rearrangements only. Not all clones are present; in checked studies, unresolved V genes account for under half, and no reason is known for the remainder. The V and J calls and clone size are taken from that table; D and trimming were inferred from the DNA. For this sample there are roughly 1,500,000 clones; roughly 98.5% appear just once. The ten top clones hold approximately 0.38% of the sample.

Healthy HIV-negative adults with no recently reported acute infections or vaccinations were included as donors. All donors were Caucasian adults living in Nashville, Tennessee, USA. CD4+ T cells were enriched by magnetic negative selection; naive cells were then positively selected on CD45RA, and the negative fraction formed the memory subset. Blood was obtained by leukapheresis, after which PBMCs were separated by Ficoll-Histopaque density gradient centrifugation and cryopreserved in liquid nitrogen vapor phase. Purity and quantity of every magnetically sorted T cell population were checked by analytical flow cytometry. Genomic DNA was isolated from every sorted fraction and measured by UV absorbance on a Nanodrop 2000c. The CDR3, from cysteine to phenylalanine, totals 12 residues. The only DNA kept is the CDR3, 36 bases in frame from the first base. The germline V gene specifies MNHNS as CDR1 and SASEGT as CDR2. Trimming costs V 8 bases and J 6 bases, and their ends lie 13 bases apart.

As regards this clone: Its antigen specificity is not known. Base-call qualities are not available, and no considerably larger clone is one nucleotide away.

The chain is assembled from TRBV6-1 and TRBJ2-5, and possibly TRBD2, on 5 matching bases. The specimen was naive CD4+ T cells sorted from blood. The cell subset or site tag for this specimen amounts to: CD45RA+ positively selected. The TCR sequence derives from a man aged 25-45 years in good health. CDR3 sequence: CASQVWEKTQYF. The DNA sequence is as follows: TGTGCCAGCCAGGTATGGGAGAAGACCCAGTACTTC.